The 21 T cell receptor beta chains below were found in one sample sequenced in a study of blood T cell repertoires in COVID-19. Clones were sequenced by immunoSEQ multiplex PCR, and TCRdb holds only the in-frame ones, with some missing. The sample includes some 180,000 clones, around 90% of them seen just once. The sample taken for sequencing was peripheral blood. These receptors were obtained from a man between 50 and 59 years old who had recovered from COVID-19.

This rearrangement joins TRBV20-1 to TRBJ2-7, with D tentatively TRBD1 (5 bases). The CDR3 has 11 residues. With 0 bases removed from V and 5 bases from J, the gap between germline ends came to 5 bases. Germline V gene data show CDR1 as DFQATT and CDR2 as SNEGSKA (reference sequence). The CDR3 region is CSAREGDEQYF. Written as DNA, the CDR3 is TGCAGTGCTAGAGAAGGGGACGAGCAGTACTTC.

There are a few counts of this clone. The CDR3 nucleotides are TGTGCCAGCAGTACTACAGGGGGAGATAATTCACCCCTCCACTTT. This encodes CASSTTGGDNSPLHF. The chain is built from TRBV2 and TRBJ1-6; TRBD1 aligns across 8 bases. Germline assignment: CDR1 SNHLY and CDR2 FYNNEI. The CDR3 is made up of 15 amino acids. With 5 bases clipped from V and 5 bases from J, the junction kept 5 bases outside the gene matches.

For the CDR3, the DNA is TGTGCCAGCAGCTGGACTTTTTCCTACGAGCAGTACTTC. Translating gives CASSWTFSYEQYF. This chain connects TRBV11-2 to TRBJ2-7; possibly TRBD2 for D (5 bases). The germline CDR1 and CDR2 sequences are SGHAT and FQNNGV. The length of the CDR3 is 13 residues. V was trimmed by 4 bases and J by 1 base, leaving 8 bases between them.

V is TRBV2 and J is TRBJ1-4; possible D gene TRBD1, 5 bases. V was pared by 6 bases and J by 0 bases, with 8 bases between. Germline V CDR1 and CDR2: SNHLY, FYNNEI. The CDR3 covers 14 residues. CDR3 sequence: CASRGLTTNEKLFF. CDR3 sequence (DNA): TGTGCCAGCAGGGGGCTAACAACTAATGAAAAACTGTTTTTT.

This clone has only one observation. The chain is built from TRBV6-1 and TRBJ2-7; 10 bases map to TRBD2. The CDR3 has 17 amino acids. The germline gives CDR1 MNHNS, CDR2 SASEGT. The V and J ends lost 4 bases and 0 bases, in that order; junction bases with no gene match: 9. The CDR3 DNA sequence: TGTGCCAGCAGTGTGGTACTAGCGGGACTTGGCTCCTACGAGCAGTACTTC. Residues: CASSVVLAGLGSYEQYF.

The chain links TRBV2 to TRBJ2-5, with TRBD2 as a possible D gene (5 bases). This CDR3 is built from 15 residues. Trimming pared 1 base from V and 2 bases from J, leaving 11 bases between. Germline-derived CDR1 and CDR2 are SNHLY and FYNNEI. CDR3 loop: CASSEEEGGQETQYF. The DNA for the CDR3 is TGTGCCAGCAGTGAAGAAGAGGGCGGACAAGAGACCCAGTACTTC.

V usage is TRBV27 and J usage is TRBJ2-7, with no clear D. Deletions cut 3 bases from V and 0 bases from J, with 12 bases between. The CDR3 spans 15 residues. In germline, CDR1 is MNHEY, CDR2 SMNVEV (reference sequence). CDR3 nucleotides: TGTGCCAGCAGTTTTGAGGTCCCGGGCTCCTACGAGCAGTACTTC. Translation: CASSFEVPGSYEQYF.

The chain couples TRBV29-1 to TRBJ1-4; a weak D match, TRBD1 (6 bases). The CDR3 is 13 residues long. Germline V gene sequence: CDR1 SQVTM, CDR2 ANQGSEA. Trimming removed 7 bases at V and 5 bases at J, with 14 bases between. The CDR3: CSANGGANEKLFF. The CDR3 nucleotides read TGCAGCGCAAATGGGGGGGCCAATGAAAAACTGTTTTTT.

The V and J genes are TRBV5-1 and TRBJ1-5, with D unresolved. With 0 bases removed from V and 0 bases from J, the gap between germline ends came to 7 bases. Germline CDR1 SGHRS, CDR2 YFSETQ. The CDR3 totals 15 residues. Written as DNA, the CDR3 is TGCGCCAGCAGCTTGGGAGCTAATAGCAATCAGCCCCAGCATTTT. This gives the protein CASSLGANSNQPQHF.

The count of this clone is one. This chain uses TRBV7-3 with TRBJ1-1, with TRBD1 as a possible D gene (5 bases). V was clipped by 5 bases and J by 1 base, with 11 bases between them. The CDR3 loop spans 14 amino acids. Germline-derived CDR1 and CDR2 are SGHTA and FQGTGA. CDR3 in DNA: TGTGCCAGCAGCCTCGCAGGGAAGAACACTGAAGCTTTCTTT. Residues: CASSLAGKNTEAFF.

The chain combines TRBV18 with TRBJ2-5, with TRBD1 matching 11 bases. Germline CDR1 KGHSH, CDR2 LQKENI. The ends lost 4 bases at V and 3 bases at J; junction bases unmatched: 4. The CDR3 extends over 15 amino acids. CDR3 protein: CASSRGGQGEETQYF. For the CDR3, the DNA is TGTGCCAGCTCACGCGGGGGACAGGGGGAAGAGACCCAGTACTTC.

The chain links TRBV5-1 to TRBJ1-4; D may be TRBD1 (6 bases). This CDR3 has 14 amino acids. Germline values: CDR1 SGHRS, CDR2 YFSETQ. The V gene lost 2 bases and the J gene lost 3 bases, with 8 bases spanning the gap. The DNA of the CDR3 is TGCGCCAGCAGCTTACCAGGGGCTAATGAAAAACTGTTTTTT. Amino acid sequence: CASSLPGANEKLFF. The variable domain in full, completed from reference TRBV5-1 and TRBJ1-4, reads KAGVTQTPRYLIKTRGQQVTLSCSPISGHRSVSWYQQTPGQGLQFLFEYFSETQRNKGNFPGRFSGRQFSNSRSEMNVSTLELGDSALYLCASSLPGANEKLFFGSGTQLSVL.

The chain couples TRBV28 to TRBJ1-5, with D possibly being TRBD1 (6 bases). In germline, CDR1 is MDHEN, CDR2 SYDVKM. The germline V and J ends were trimmed by 6 bases and 3 bases, with 12 bases remaining between them. This CDR3 has 14 amino acids. The chain's CDR3 is CASSSGVYNQPQHF. The CDR3 DNA follows: TGTGCCAGCAGCTCAGGGGTATACAATCAGCCCCAGCATTTT.

The rearrangement links TRBV5-8 to TRBJ1-2, with unresolved D. In germline, CDR1 is SGHTS, CDR2 YDEGEE. The CDR3 is 13 residues long. Trimming removed 4 bases from V and 8 bases from J, with 15 bases in between. CDR3 in DNA: TGTGCCAGCAGCCGGGATGAGGACGTCGGCTACACCTTC. It is translated as CASSRDEDVGYTF.

The rearrangement joins TRBV6-5 to TRBJ1-6; 7 nucleotides match TRBD1. In germline, CDR1 is MNHEY, CDR2 SVGAGI. V lost 6 bases, J lost 7 bases, and 9 bases stayed unmatched. The CDR3 sequence is 15 residues long. For the CDR3, the DNA is TGTGCCAGCAGCATAGACAGGGCCGCGAATTCACCCCTCCACTTT. Its protein product is CASSIDRAANSPLHF.

The chain has TRBV29-1 and TRBJ2-7; D is ambiguous. Germline lookup yields CDR1 SQVTM and CDR2 ANQGSEA. Trimming pared 2 bases from V and 3 bases from J, leaving 8 bases between. This CDR3 comprises 12 residues. CDR3: CSVETFLYEQYF. Written as DNA, the CDR3 is TGCAGCGTTGAAACATTCCTCTACGAGCAGTACTTC.

CDR3 sequence reads: CASSGGAGIYTDTQYF. CDR3 sequence (DNA): TGTGCCAGCAGTGGCGGCGCGGGGATATACACAGATACGCAGTATTTT. The chain couples TRBV2 to TRBJ2-3; a weak D match, TRBD2 (6 bases). Germline V CDR1 and CDR2: SNHLY, FYNNEI. V was pared by 4 bases and J by 2 bases, with 16 bases between. The CDR3 sequence is 16 residues long.

The chain has TRBV19 and TRBJ1-5, with D uncertain. The CDR3 has 13 residues. Trimming took 3 bases from V and 7 from J, leaving 10 bases between them. Per germline, CDR1 LNHDA and CDR2 SQIVND (reference sequence). The CDR3: CASSIEWSQPQHF. Written as DNA, the CDR3 is TGTGCCAGTAGTATTGAGTGGTCCCAGCCCCAGCATTTT.

J is TRBJ1-1 and V is TRBV12-3 or TRBV12-4; 7 bases are shared with TRBD1. This CDR3 is built from 12 residues. V was clipped by 6 bases and J by 8 bases; unmatched bases: 6. CDR3 nucleotides: TGTGCCAGCAGGTCAGACAGGGCAGAAGCTTTCTTT. Translating gives CASRSDRAEAFF.

V is TRBV12-3 or TRBV12-4 and J is TRBJ1-2, with D tentatively TRBD1 (6 bases). The V and J ends lost 2 bases and 6 bases respectively, with 10 bases between them. The CDR3 extends over 13 amino acids. CDR3 bases: TGTGCCAGCAGTTTAAGGGGGATAAATGGCTACACCTTC. Encoded protein: CASSLRGINGYTF.

The chain employs TRBV29-1 and TRBJ1-3; weak D call: TRBD1 (6 bases). Trimming shortened V by 0 bases and J by 4 bases, and 7 bases separated the two germline ends. This CDR3 has 13 amino acids. Germline V gene data show CDR1 as SQVTM and CDR2 as ANQGSEA. CDR3 sequence reads: CSVEDRGGNTIYF. In DNA form, the CDR3 reads TGCAGCGTTGAAGACAGGGGAGGAAACACCATATATTTT.